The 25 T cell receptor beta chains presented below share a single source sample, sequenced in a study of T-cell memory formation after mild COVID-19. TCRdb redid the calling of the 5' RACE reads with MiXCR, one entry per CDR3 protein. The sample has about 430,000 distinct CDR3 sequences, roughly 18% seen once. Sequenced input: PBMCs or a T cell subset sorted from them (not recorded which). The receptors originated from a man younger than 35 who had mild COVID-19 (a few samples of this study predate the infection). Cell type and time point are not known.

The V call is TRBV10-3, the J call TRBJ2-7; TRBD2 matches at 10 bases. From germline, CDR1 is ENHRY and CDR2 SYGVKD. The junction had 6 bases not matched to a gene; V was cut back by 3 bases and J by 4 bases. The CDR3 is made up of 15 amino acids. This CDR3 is CAISDWTSGPYEQYF. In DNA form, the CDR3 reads TGTGCCATCAGTGATTGGACTAGCGGCCCATACGAGCAGTACTTC.

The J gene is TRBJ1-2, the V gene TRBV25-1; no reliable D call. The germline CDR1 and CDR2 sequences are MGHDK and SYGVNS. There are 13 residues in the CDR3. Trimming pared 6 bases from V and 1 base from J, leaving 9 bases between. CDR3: CASSPQLNYGYTF. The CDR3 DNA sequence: TGTGCCAGCAGCCCCCAGCTTAACTATGGCTACACCTTC.

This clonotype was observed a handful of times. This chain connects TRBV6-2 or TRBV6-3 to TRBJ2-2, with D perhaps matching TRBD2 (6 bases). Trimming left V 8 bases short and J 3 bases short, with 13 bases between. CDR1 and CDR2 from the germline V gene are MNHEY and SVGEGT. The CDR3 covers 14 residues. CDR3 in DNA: TGTGCCAGCGCGTTTAGCGGCTACACCGGGGAGCTGTTTTTT. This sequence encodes CASAFSGYTGELFF.

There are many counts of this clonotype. The CDR3 is CASSPSRQGLSPLHF. DNA for the CDR3: TGTGCCAGCAGCCCATCAAGACAGGGCTTATCACCCCTCCACTTT. The chain uses TRBV11-2 and TRBJ1-6; 7 bases align to TRBD1. Trimming took 5 bases from V and 10 from J; bases not matched to a gene: 11. CDR3 size: 15 residues. From germline, CDR1 is SGHAT and CDR2 FQNNGV.

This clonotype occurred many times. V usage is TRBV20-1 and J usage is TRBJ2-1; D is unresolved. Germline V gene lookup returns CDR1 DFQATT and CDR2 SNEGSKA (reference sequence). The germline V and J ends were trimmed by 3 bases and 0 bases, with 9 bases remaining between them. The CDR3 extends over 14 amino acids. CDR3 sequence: CSARDLSSYNEQFF. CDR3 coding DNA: TGCAGTGCTAGGGATCTGAGCTCCTACAATGAGCAGTTCTTC.

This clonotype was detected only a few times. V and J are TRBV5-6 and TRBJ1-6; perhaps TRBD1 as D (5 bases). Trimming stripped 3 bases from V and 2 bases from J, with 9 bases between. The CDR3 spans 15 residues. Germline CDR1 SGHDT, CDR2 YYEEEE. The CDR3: CASSYRSPYNSPLHF. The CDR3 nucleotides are TGTGCCAGCAGCTACAGGAGTCCCTATAATTCACCCCTCCACTTT.

The CDR3 DNA follows: TGCGCCAGCAGCCAAGTTGGCGGGGACTACGAGCAGTACGTC. It is translated as CASSQVGGDYEQYV. The chain employs TRBV4-1 and TRBJ2-7, with D tentatively TRBD2 (6 bases). V lost 1 base to trimming and J lost 3 bases, with 10 bases between them. The germline V gene encodes CDR1 MGHRA and CDR2 YSYEKL. There are 14 residues in the CDR3.

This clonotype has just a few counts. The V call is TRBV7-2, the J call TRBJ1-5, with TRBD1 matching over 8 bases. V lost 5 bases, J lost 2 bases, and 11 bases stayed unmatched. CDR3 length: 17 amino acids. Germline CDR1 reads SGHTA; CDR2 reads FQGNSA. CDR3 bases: TGTGCCAGCAGCACATGGACAGGGAGTTTTGGCAATCAGCCCCAGCATTTT. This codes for CASSTWTGSFGNQPQHF.

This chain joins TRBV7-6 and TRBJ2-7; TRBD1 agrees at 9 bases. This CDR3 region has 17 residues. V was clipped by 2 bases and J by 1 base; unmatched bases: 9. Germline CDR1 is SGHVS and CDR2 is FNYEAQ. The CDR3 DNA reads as TGTGCCAGCAGCTTAAGGACGGGACAGGGTGCGTCCTACGAGCAGTACTTC. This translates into CASSLRTGQGASYEQYF.

The chain's CDR3 is CASSLGQGAGAFF. CDR3 DNA: TGTGCCAGCAGCTTGGGACAGGGGGCGGGAGCTTTCTTT. The V call is TRBV7-6, the J call TRBJ1-1, with 12 bases matching TRBD1. The CDR3 has 13 amino acids. Germline values: CDR1 SGHVS, CDR2 FNYEAQ. V lost 3 bases, J lost 10 bases, and 3 bases stayed unmatched.

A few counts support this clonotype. CDR3 sequence: CASSLNSPGAYNEQFF. The CDR3 DNA reads as TGTGCCAGCAGTTTGAACAGCCCCGGGGCCTACAATGAGCAGTTCTTC. This chain uses TRBV6-6 with TRBJ2-1, with D possibly being TRBD2 (5 bases). The V gene's germline CDR1 is MNHNY and CDR2 SVGAGI (reference sequence). CDR3 length: 16 residues. Trimming took off 4 bases at V and 2 bases at J, with 15 bases between the two ends.

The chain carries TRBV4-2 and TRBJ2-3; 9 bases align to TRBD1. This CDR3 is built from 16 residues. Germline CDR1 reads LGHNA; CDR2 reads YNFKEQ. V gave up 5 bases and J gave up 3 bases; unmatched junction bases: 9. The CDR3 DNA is TGTGCCAGCAGCTACTACGGGACAGGGTTGACAGATACGCAGTATTTT. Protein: CASSYYGTGLTDTQYF.

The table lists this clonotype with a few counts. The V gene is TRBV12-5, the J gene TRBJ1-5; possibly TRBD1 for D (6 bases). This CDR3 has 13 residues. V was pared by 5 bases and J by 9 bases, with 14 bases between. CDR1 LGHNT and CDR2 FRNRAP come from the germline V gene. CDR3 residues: CASGRTDITPQHF. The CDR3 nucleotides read TGTGCTAGTGGTCGGACAGATATCACGCCCCAGCATTTT.

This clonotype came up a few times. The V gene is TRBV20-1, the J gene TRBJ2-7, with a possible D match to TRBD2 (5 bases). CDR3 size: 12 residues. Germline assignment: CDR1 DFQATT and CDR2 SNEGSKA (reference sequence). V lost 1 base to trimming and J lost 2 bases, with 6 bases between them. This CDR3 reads CSARAGTYEQYF. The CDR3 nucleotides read TGCAGTGCTAGAGCGGGGACCTACGAGCAGTACTTC.

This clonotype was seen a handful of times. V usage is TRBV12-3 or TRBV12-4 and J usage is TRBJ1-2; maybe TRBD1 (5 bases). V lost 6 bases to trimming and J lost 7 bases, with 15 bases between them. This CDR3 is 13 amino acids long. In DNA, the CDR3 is TGTGCCAGCAGCATAACCCGTCAGGGTGGCTACACCTTC. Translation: CASSITRQGGYTF.

For the CDR3, the DNA is TGTGCCAGTACCGGCACGGGGGGCCGCAATCAGCCCCAGCATTTT. This sequence encodes CASTGTGGRNQPQHF. The genes are TRBV19 and TRBJ1-5, with D maybe TRBD1 (6 bases). This CDR3 has 15 residues. With 7 bases removed from V and 2 bases from J, the gap between germline ends came to 15 bases. Per the germline V gene, CDR1 is LNHDA and CDR2 is SQIVND (reference sequence).

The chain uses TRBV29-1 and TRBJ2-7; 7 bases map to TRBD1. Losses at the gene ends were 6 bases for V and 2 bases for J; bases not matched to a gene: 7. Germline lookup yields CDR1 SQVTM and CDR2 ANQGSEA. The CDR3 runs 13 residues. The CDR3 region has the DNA TGCAGCGTCGAACAGGGGAATCCCTACGAGCAGTACTTC. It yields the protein CSVEQGNPYEQYF.

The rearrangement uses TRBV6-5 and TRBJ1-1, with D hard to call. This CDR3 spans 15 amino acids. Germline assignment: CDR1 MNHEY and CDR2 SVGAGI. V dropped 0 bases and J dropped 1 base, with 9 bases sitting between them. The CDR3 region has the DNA TGTGCCAGCAGTTACTCGATCAATACGAACACTGAAGCTTTCTTT. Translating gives CASSYSINTNTEAFF.

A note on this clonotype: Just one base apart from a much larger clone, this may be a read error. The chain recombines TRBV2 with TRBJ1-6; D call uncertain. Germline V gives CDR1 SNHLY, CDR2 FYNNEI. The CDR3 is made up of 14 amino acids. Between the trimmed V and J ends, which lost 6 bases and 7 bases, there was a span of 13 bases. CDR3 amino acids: CASSHLAGNSPLHF. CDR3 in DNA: TGTGCCAGCAGCCACCTGGCCGGGAATTCACCCCTCCACTTT.

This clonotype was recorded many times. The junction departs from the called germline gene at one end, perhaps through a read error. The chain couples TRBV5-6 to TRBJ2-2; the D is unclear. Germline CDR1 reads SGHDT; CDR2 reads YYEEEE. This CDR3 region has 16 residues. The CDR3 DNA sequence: TGTGCCAGCACCTTGTTTGGAGCCAGGAACACCGGGGAGCTGTTTTTT. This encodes CASTLFGARNTGELFF.

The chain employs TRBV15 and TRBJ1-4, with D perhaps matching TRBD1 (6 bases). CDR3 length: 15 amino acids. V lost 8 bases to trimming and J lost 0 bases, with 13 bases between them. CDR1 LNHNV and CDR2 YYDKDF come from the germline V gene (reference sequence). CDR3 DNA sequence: TGTGCCACCTCCGAAGGGGGTGCAACTAATGAAAAACTGTTTTTT. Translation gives CATSEGGATNEKLFF.

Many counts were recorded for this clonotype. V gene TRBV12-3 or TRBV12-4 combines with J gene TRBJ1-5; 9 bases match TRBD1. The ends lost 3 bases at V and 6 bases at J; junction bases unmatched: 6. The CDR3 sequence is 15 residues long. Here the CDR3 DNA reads TGTGCCAGCAGTTTCAGACAGGGGGACGGTCAGCCCCAGCATTTT. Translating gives CASSFRQGDGQPQHF.

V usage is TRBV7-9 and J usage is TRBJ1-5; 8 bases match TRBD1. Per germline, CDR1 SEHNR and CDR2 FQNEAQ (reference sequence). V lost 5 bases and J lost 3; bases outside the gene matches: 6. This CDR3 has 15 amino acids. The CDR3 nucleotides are TGTGCCAGCAGCGCCGGGACAGGAGACAATCAGCCCCAGCATTTT. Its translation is CASSAGTGDNQPQHF.

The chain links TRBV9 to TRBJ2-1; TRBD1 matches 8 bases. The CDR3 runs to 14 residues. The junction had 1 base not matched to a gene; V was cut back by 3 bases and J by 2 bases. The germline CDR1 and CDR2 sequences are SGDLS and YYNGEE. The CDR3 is CASSEGQAYNEQFF. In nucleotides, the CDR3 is TGTGCCAGCAGCGAGGGACAGGCCTACAATGAGCAGTTCTTC.

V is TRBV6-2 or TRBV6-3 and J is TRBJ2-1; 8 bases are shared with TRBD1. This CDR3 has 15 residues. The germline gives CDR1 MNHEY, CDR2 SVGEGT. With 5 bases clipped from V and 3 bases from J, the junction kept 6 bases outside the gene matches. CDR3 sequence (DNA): TGTGCCAGCAGTGGACCGGGACAGGTCTACAATGAGCAGTTCTTC. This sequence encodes CASSGPGQVYNEQFF.